The 20 T cell receptor beta chains presented below share a single source sample, sequenced in a study of blood T cell repertoires in COVID-19 (dated by TCRdb to 2020 to 2021). To prepare the library, the immunoSEQ multiplex PCR assay was applied. TCRdb took this table from immuneACCESS and kept in-frame rearrangements with V and J called. Such tables lack part of the clones; where checked against another copy, unresolved V genes explain under half of the gap, and the rest is unexplained. Within this sample are about 220,000 clones, with roughly nine tenths of them counted one time only. The ten largest clones add up to 1.5% to 2% of the sample. Sequencing was done on a sample of peripheral blood. The receptors were gathered from a man aged 40-50 years with active or convalescent COVID-19.

The CDR3 is CATSDGQDGANVLTF. The CDR3 bases are TGTGCCACCAGTGACGGACAGGACGGGGCCAACGTCCTGACTTTC. This sequence joins TRBV24-1 and TRBJ2-6, with TRBD1 matching 7 bases. Trimming took 4 bases from V and 4 from J; bases not matched to a gene: 3. CDR3 length: 15 residues. The V gene's germline CDR1 is KGHDR and CDR2 SFDVKD.

This chain connects TRBV5-6 to TRBJ2-7, with D hard to call. From germline, CDR1 is SGHDT and CDR2 YYEEEE. The CDR3 loop spans 15 amino acids. The V end lost 0 bases, the J end lost 2 bases, and 12 bases lay between the germline ends. CDR3 DNA: TGTGCCAGCAGCTTGGTGAACAGCCTTCCCTACGAGCAGTACTTC. The encoded protein is CASSLVNSLPYEQYF.

The rearrangement uses TRBV6-5 and TRBJ1-1; D uncertain. CDR1 and CDR2 from the germline V gene are MNHEY and SVGAGI. The CDR3 contains 12 residues. V dropped 7 bases and J dropped 3 bases, with 9 bases sitting between them. CDR3 nucleotides: TGTGCCAGCACTATACTAGACACTGAAGCTTTCTTT. It translates to CASTILDTEAFF.

This clone was observed a single time. The chain combines TRBV2 with TRBJ2-7, with D perhaps TRBD2 (6 bases). Germline V gives CDR1 SNHLY, CDR2 FYNNEI. The CDR3 extends over 13 amino acids. V was pared by 3 bases and J by 6 bases, with 12 bases between. The CDR3: CASSDYSGREQYF. The CDR3 nucleotides read TGTGCCAGCAGTGACTACAGCGGGCGCGAGCAGTACTTC.

V usage is TRBV11-3 and J usage is TRBJ1-6, with D possibly TRBD1 on 5 matching bases. There are 15 residues in the CDR3. Germline assignment: CDR1 SGHNT and CDR2 YENEEA. V dropped 3 bases and J dropped 7 bases, with 13 bases sitting between them. The CDR3 sequence is CASSLAGTLNSPLHF. The DNA for the CDR3 is TGTGCCAGCAGCTTGGCCGGGACTCTCAATTCACCCCTCCACTTT.

CDR3 residues: CASRLRGPGTEAFF. The DNA for the CDR3 is TGTGCCAGTAGGCTCAGGGGGCCGGGCACTGAAGCTTTCTTT. J is TRBJ1-1 and V is TRBV19, with 8 bases that match TRBD1. Trimming removed 6 bases from V and 4 bases from J; junction bases left unmatched: 7. This CDR3 comprises 14 residues. Germline V gene data show CDR1 as LNHDA and CDR2 as SQIVND (reference sequence). Full variable domain (remainder filled in from reference TRBV19 and TRBJ1-1): DGGITQSPKYLFRKEGQNVTLSCEQNLNHDAMYWYRQDPGQGLRLIYYSQIVNDFQKGDIAEGYSVSREKKESFPLTVTSAQKNPTAFYLCASRLRGPGTEAFFGQGTRLTVV.

In DNA, the CDR3 is TGTGCCAGCAGCGTAGCTCCAGGGACTAATGAAAAACTGTTTTTT. Translating it yields CASSVAPGTNEKLFF. This rearrangement joins TRBV9 to TRBJ1-4, with D possibly matching TRBD1 (5 bases). The V and J ends lost 0 bases and 2 bases respectively, with 8 bases between them. Germline-derived CDR1 and CDR2 are SGDLS and YYNGEE. CDR3 length: 15 residues.

This clone has just a few counts. The rearrangement joins TRBV2 to TRBJ2-1; the match to TRBD2 covers 12 bases. Germline V gene data show CDR1 as SNHLY and CDR2 as FYNNEI. J gave up 6 bases and V 4 bases, and 7 bases lay outside the gene matches. The CDR3 is made up of 16 amino acids. The CDR3 nucleotides are TGTGCCAGCAGTGGGACTAGCGGGGTGAGGGGCAATGAGCAGTTCTTC. Its protein product is CASSGTSGVRGNEQFF. Complete variable domain (other parts from reference TRBV2 and TRBJ2-1): EPEVTQTPSHQVTQMGQEVILRCVPISNHLYFYWYRQILGQKVEFLVSFYNNEISEKSEIFDDQFSVERPDGSNFTLKIRSTKLEDSAMYFCASSGTSGVRGNEQFFGPGTRLTVL.

The rearrangement joins TRBV9 to TRBJ1-1; 8 bases map to TRBD1. Germline V CDR1 and CDR2: SGDLS, YYNGEE. V was clipped by 5 bases and J by 1 base; unmatched bases: 4. CDR3 length: 14 amino acids. CDR3 sequence (DNA): TGTGCCAGCAGGACCGGGACAGGGAACACTGAAGCTTTCTTT. This translates into CASRTGTGNTEAFF.

The chain is built from TRBV21-1 and TRBJ2-1; the D call in the table, TRBD2, was not verified against the DNA. TRBV21-1 is noted as a pseudogene. The CDR3 spans 11 residues. The CDR3 protein is CASTKGDEQFF. The CDR3 DNA sequence: TGTGCCAGCACCAAAGGCGATGAGCAGTTCTTC.

CDR3 region: CAGGVGGGAYEQYF. As DNA, the CDR3 is TGTGCCGGAGGGGTAGGCGGAGGGGCCTACGAGCAGTACTTC. V and J are TRBV30 and TRBJ2-7; the D gene is possibly TRBD2 (6 bases). This CDR3 spans 14 amino acids. Germline CDR1 is GTSNPN and CDR2 is SVGIG (reference sequence). Trimming left V 8 bases short and J 2 bases short, with 19 bases between.

This chain uses TRBV11-2 with TRBJ1-1; maybe TRBD1 (5 bases). V lost 3 bases to trimming and J lost 0 bases, with 11 bases between them. The germline CDR1 and CDR2 sequences are SGHAT and FQNNGV. The CDR3 sequence is 15 residues long. In DNA, the CDR3 is TGTGCCAGCAGCTTTTGGGGGGGAATGAACACTGAAGCTTTCTTT. Protein sequence: CASSFWGGMNTEAFF. Filled out from reference TRBV11-2 and TRBJ1-1, the complete variable domain reads EAGVAQSPRYKIIEKRQSVAFWCNPISGHATLYWYQQILGQGPKLLIQFQNNGVVDDSQLPKDRFSAERLKGVDSTLKIQPAKLEDSAVYLCASSFWGGMNTEAFFGQGTRLTVV.

This chain links TRBV7-9 with TRBJ1-2; perhaps TRBD1 as D (5 bases). Germline CDR1 is SEHNR and CDR2 is FQNEAQ (reference sequence). There are 13 residues in the CDR3. V was cut by 5 bases and J by 2 bases, with 9 bases left in between. The CDR3, as DNA: TGTGCCAGCAGCCCGGACACAAACTATGGCTACACCTTC. Its translation: CASSPDTNYGYTF.

The chain carries TRBV27 and TRBJ2-7; TRBD2 agrees at 8 bases. J gave up 2 bases and V 6 bases, and 6 bases lay outside the gene matches. The CDR3 spans 14 residues. The germline V gene has CDR1 MNHEY and CDR2 SMNVEV (reference sequence). CDR3 nucleotides: TGTGCCAGCAGATCCTCGCGGGAGGCCTACGAGCAGTACTTC. Protein sequence: CASRSSREAYEQYF.

This clone was found a few times. The CDR3 DNA sequence: TGTGCCAGCAGCTTAGGGGTCGGGTATGGCTACACCTTC. Protein product: CASSLGVGYGYTF. The chain uses TRBV7-9 and TRBJ1-2; D is uncertain. Trimming took off 1 base at V and 5 bases at J, with 8 bases between the two ends. The CDR3 is 13 amino acids. Per the germline V gene, CDR1 is SEHNR and CDR2 is FQNEAQ (reference sequence). The full variable domain, completed using reference TRBV7-9 and TRBJ1-2, is DTGVSQNPRHKITKRGQNVTFRCDPISEHNRLYWYRQTLGQGPEFLTYFQNEAQLEKSRLLSDRFSAERPKGSFSTLEIQRTEQGDSAMYLCASSLGVGYGYTFGSGTRLTVV.

This chain uses TRBV7-2 with TRBJ2-1, with D uncertain. V lost 1 base to trimming and J lost 9 bases, with 4 bases between them. The CDR3 is made up of 11 amino acids. Looked up from germline, CDR1 is SGHTA and CDR2 is FQGNSA. The CDR3 here is CASSLGAEQFF. Here the CDR3 DNA reads TGTGCCAGCAGCTTAGGAGCTGAGCAGTTCTTC.

The rearrangement uses TRBV6-6 and TRBJ2-7; TRBD2 might be the D (5 bases). Germline V gene data show CDR1 as MNHNY and CDR2 as SVGAGI (reference sequence). This CDR3 spans 14 amino acids. Trimming pared 2 bases from V and 2 bases from J, leaving 10 bases between. The CDR3 loop reads CASSYGNGAYEQYF. In DNA form, the CDR3 reads TGTGCCAGCAGTTACGGAAACGGGGCCTACGAGCAGTACTTC.

V gene TRBV2 combines with J gene TRBJ1-5; TRBD1 matches at 10 bases. Unmatched junction bases numbered 4, after V lost 6 bases and J lost 5 bases. The CDR3 is 14 amino acids. Germline CDR1 and CDR2: SNHLY and FYNNEI. The chain's CDR3 is CASSATGGYQPQHF. As DNA, the CDR3 is TGTGCCAGCAGCGCGACAGGGGGCTATCAGCCCCAGCATTTT.

As for this clone: This same CDR3 is encoded by further DNA sequences in the sample. This rearrangement joins TRBV30 to TRBJ2-5; TRBD1 agrees at 9 bases. Per germline, CDR1 GTSNPN and CDR2 SVGIG (reference sequence). This CDR3 has 14 residues. The V and J ends lost 3 bases and 1 base, in that order; junction bases with no gene match: 3. In nucleotides, the CDR3 is TGTGCCTGGAGCAGGGGACAGGGCCAAGAGACCCAGTACTTC. This codes for CAWSRGQGQETQYF.

V is TRBV9 and J is TRBJ1-2, with a weak D call TRBD1 (6 bases). Trimming removed 0 bases from V and 2 bases from J, with 14 bases in between. The CDR3 spans 16 residues. Germline CDR1 and CDR2: SGDLS and YYNGEE. DNA of the CDR3: TGTGCCAGCAGCGTAGGGCCTCTGGACAGCAACTATGGCTACACCTTC. Translated, it gives CASSVGPLDSNYGYTF.